The 31 T cell receptor beta chains below come from one sample, sequenced in a study of response to subunit inactivated influenza vaccine. TCRdb itself ran the RT-PCR reads through MiXCR, one entry per CDR3 protein. The sample includes about 300,000 distinct CDR3 sequences, just over 20% of them seen just once. The sequencing used PBMCs from blood, collected about 20 months after vaccination. The receptor source for this set is a man between 50 and 75 years old who received an inactivated influenza vaccine.

The rearrangement joins TRBV4-1 to TRBJ2-6; D remains unclear. V was clipped by 4 bases and J by 0 bases, with 10 bases between them. The CDR3 spans 16 residues. The germline V gene encodes CDR1 MGHRA and CDR2 YSYEKL. The CDR3 DNA reads TGCGCCAGCAGCCGAGAAGGGAACTCTGGGGCCAACGTCCTGACTTTC. Protein: CASSREGNSGANVLTF.

This chain uses TRBV29-1 with TRBJ2-3; D is ambiguous. Germline CDR1 SQVTM, CDR2 ANQGSEA. V was shortened by 8 bases and J by 2 bases, with 8 bases between the two germline ends. CDR3 length: 11 residues. This CDR3 is CSTYLTDTQYF. In DNA form, the CDR3 reads TGCAGCACGTATCTCACAGATACGCAGTATTTT.

This rearrangement joins TRBV12-3 or TRBV12-4 to TRBJ2-3, with D unresolved. V lost 1 base and J lost 5, with 7 bases in between. The CDR3 totals 13 residues. DNA of the CDR3: TGTGCCAGCAGTTTAGTGACCATAGATACGCAGTATTTT. Protein product: CASSLVTIDTQYF.

This clonotype appeared a few times. V is TRBV7-2 and J is TRBJ1-3; 9 nucleotides agree with TRBD1. After removal of 5 bases from V and 3 bases from J, the junction contained 5 bases not matched to a gene. Germline lookup yields CDR1 SGHTA and CDR2 FQGNSA. This CDR3 contains 15 residues. CDR3 in amino acids: CASSLGTGFGNTIYF. CDR3 coding DNA: TGTGCCAGCAGCCTCGGGACAGGGTTTGGAAACACCATATATTTT.

This clonotype was counted many times. The V call is TRBV3-1, the J call TRBJ2-2, with TRBD1 matching 7 bases. The V segment lost 4 bases and the J segment 4 bases; nucleotides outside the gene matches: 9. This CDR3 region has 16 residues. Looked up from germline, CDR1 is LGHDT and CDR2 is YNNKEL (reference sequence). CDR3: CASSPNPGGGTGELFF. The CDR3 nucleotides are TGTGCCAGCAGCCCAAACCCAGGGGGTGGCACCGGGGAGCTGTTTTTT.

The rearrangement links TRBV19 to TRBJ2-1; the D is unclear. Germline CDR1 and CDR2: LNHDA and SQIVND (reference sequence). The length of the CDR3 is 11 residues. Trimming took off 4 bases at V and 12 bases at J, with 10 bases between the two ends. CDR3 nucleotide sequence: TGTGCCAGTAGTACCCCGGTGGCGCAGTTCTTC. Encoded protein: CASSTPVAQFF.

The sample holds a few counts of this clonotype. The V call is TRBV28, the J call TRBJ2-2, with D possibly being TRBD2 (5 bases). Germline V gene sequence: CDR1 MDHEN, CDR2 SYDVKM. The ends were cut back, 5 bases at V and 2 bases at J, with 9 bases in the middle. The CDR3 loop spans 14 amino acids. DNA of the CDR3: TGTGCCAGCAGTCCTGGACTTAACACCGGGGAGCTGTTTTTT. Residues: CASSPGLNTGELFF.

This clonotype was seen only a few times. The rearrangement joins TRBV5-4 to TRBJ2-1; possibly TRBD1 or TRBD2 for D (5 bases each). This CDR3 is 14 amino acids long. Germline CDR1 reads SGHNT; CDR2 reads YYREEE (reference sequence). V was cut by 4 bases and J by 6 bases, with 14 bases left in between. The CDR3 DNA reads as TGTGCCAGCAGCCTTTTCTGGGGGTCCAATGAGCAGTTCTTC. It yields the protein CASSLFWGSNEQFF.

This clonotype was counted a few times. The chain has TRBV28 and TRBJ1-1; 9 nucleotides align to TRBD1. The CDR3 is 14 residues long. CDR1 is MDHEN and CDR2 is SYDVKM in the germline V gene. Trimming at V came to 5 bases and at J to 8 bases, leaving 9 bases not matched to a gene. The CDR3 is CASSDIGTGLEAFF. Written as DNA, the CDR3 is TGTGCCAGCAGTGACATTGGGACAGGGCTGGAAGCTTTCTTT. Using reference TRBV28 and TRBJ1-1 for the parts outside the CDR3, the full variable domain is DVKVTQSSRYLVKRTGEKVFLECVQDMDHENMFWYRQDPGLGLRLIYFSYDVKMKEKGDIPEGYSVSREKKERFSLILESASTNQTSMYLCASSDIGTGLEAFFGQGTRLTVV.

This clonotype occurred a few times. The genes are TRBV6-2 or TRBV6-3 and TRBJ1-5, with D perhaps TRBD1 (5 bases). The V end was cut by 6 bases, the J end by 6 bases, with 12 bases between. The germline V gene encodes CDR1 MNHEY and CDR2 SVGEGT. This CDR3 comprises 13 residues. CDR3 region: CASSLGGTQPQHF. The CDR3 DNA reads TGTGCCAGCAGCCTCGGGGGGACTCAGCCCCAGCATTTT.

This clonotype has a handful of counts. The chain carries TRBV5-4 and TRBJ1-1, with D possibly TRBD1 on 6 matching bases. CDR1 is SGHNT, CDR2 YYREEE, per germline (reference sequence). Trimming stripped 4 bases from V and 4 bases from J, with 17 bases between. This CDR3 is 15 amino acids long. CDR3 amino acids: CASSLTGTRATEAFF. As DNA, the CDR3 is TGTGCCAGCAGCCTCACCGGGACACGGGCCACTGAAGCTTTCTTT.

The sample holds a few counts of this clonotype. The rearrangement uses TRBV24-1 and TRBJ1-2, with TRBD1 matching 7 bases. V gave up 3 bases and J gave up 8 bases; unmatched junction bases: 5. Germline V gene sequence: CDR1 KGHDR, CDR2 SFDVKD. This CDR3 has 13 amino acids. CDR3 residues: CATSDPLTGGYTF. CDR3 coding DNA: TGTGCCACCAGTGATCCCCTGACAGGGGGCTACACCTTC.

The chain is built from TRBV3-1 and TRBJ1-6; D ambiguous. The CDR3 has 13 residues. Germline loops: CDR1 LGHDT, CDR2 YNNKEL (reference sequence). The V end was cut by 4 bases, the J end by 10 bases, with 11 bases between. The CDR3 reads CASSLLGESPLHF. The CDR3 coding sequence is TGTGCCAGCAGCCTCCTTGGGGAGTCACCCCTCCACTTT.

V usage is TRBV18 and J usage is TRBJ2-5, with D perhaps TRBD1 (6 bases). The germline CDR1 and CDR2 sequences are KGHSH and LQKENI. The CDR3 extends over 14 amino acids. Trimming took off 7 bases at V and 6 bases at J, with 18 bases between the two ends. In DNA form, the CDR3 reads TGTGCCAGCTACCCTCGGGACAAAGGGAAGACCCAGTACTTC. Protein sequence: CASYPRDKGKTQYF.

A few counts support this clonotype. The gene calls are TRBV20-1 and TRBJ2-3; D unresolved. V was cut by 3 bases and J by 4 bases, with 5 bases left in between. CDR3 length: 11 amino acids. Per germline, CDR1 DFQATT and CDR2 SNEGSKA (reference sequence). CDR3 sequence reads: CSARIADTQYF. DNA for the CDR3: TGCAGTGCTAGGATAGCAGATACGCAGTATTTT.

This chain joins TRBV2 and TRBJ2-5; D gene ambiguous. This CDR3 has 15 residues. Per germline, CDR1 SNHLY and CDR2 FYNNEI. The ends were cut back, 2 bases at V and 2 bases at J, with 12 bases in the middle. As DNA, the CDR3 is TGTGCCAGCAGTGAACACGCTAGGGAACAAGAGACCCAGTACTTC. Protein product: CASSEHAREQETQYF.

V is TRBV25-1 and J is TRBJ2-1, with D uncertain. CDR3 length: 12 amino acids. Trimming shortened V by 8 bases and J by 4 bases, and 9 bases separated the two germline ends. Germline CDR1 MGHDK, CDR2 SYGVNS. CDR3 protein: CASQPEYNEQFF. CDR3 DNA: TGTGCCAGCCAACCCGAGTACAATGAGCAGTTCTTC.

The chain combines TRBV7-2 with TRBJ2-5; D is undetermined. V lost 1 base, J lost 5 bases, and 5 bases lay in between. The length of the CDR3 is 12 residues. Germline CDR1 SGHTA, CDR2 FQGNSA. In DNA form, the CDR3 reads TGTGCCAGCAGCTTAGGTGCTGAGACCCAGTACTTC. It specifies CASSLGAETQYF.

This clonotype has a handful of counts. The genes are TRBV14 and TRBJ1-1; a weak D match, TRBD1 (5 bases). The CDR3 is made up of 11 amino acids. V was clipped by 2 bases and J by 8 bases, with 6 bases between them. Germline V CDR1 and CDR2: SGHDN, FVKESK. The CDR3 DNA reads TGTGCCAGCAGCCAATGGGGCGAAGCTTTCTTT. Translation: CASSQWGEAFF.

The gene calls are TRBV6-1 and TRBJ2-7; no clear D. CDR3 length: 14 amino acids. V dropped 5 bases and J dropped 0 bases, with 11 bases sitting between them. CDR1 and CDR2 from the germline V gene are MNHNS and SASEGT. CDR3 coding DNA: TGTGCCAGCAGTCCGGCACGGAGCTCCTACGAGCAGTACTTC. Its translation: CASSPARSSYEQYF.

In its sample, this clonotype was seen many times. This rearrangement joins TRBV7-2 to TRBJ2-1; 9 positions match TRBD2. In germline, CDR1 is SGHTA, CDR2 FQGNSA. V was pared by 3 bases and J by 6 bases, with 3 bases of the junction left unmatched. This CDR3 is 14 amino acids long. The CDR3 region has the DNA TGTGCCAGCAGCTTCGGACTAGCGATCAATGAGCAGTTCTTC. As protein: CASSFGLAINEQFF.

The chain is built from TRBV7-2 and TRBJ1-1; possible D gene TRBD1, 6 bases. The ends were cut back, 2 bases at V and 5 bases at J, with 21 bases in the middle. The CDR3 has 17 residues. CDR1 is SGHTA, CDR2 FQGNSA, per germline. CDR3 sequence reads: CASSLFLGTFGRTEAFF. CDR3 nucleotides: TGTGCCAGCAGCTTATTTCTCGGGACATTCGGGAGGACTGAAGCTTTCTTT.

There are a few counts of this clonotype. The rearrangement joins TRBV5-5 to TRBJ1-2; 12 nucleotides match TRBD1. Trimming at V came to 3 bases and at J to 7 bases, leaving 10 bases not matched to a gene. Germline V CDR1 and CDR2: SGHKS, YYEKEE (reference sequence). CDR3 size: 16 residues. The CDR3 protein is CASSWLPGQGAFGYTF. DNA of the CDR3: TGTGCCAGCAGCTGGTTACCGGGACAGGGGGCTTTTGGCTACACCTTC.

This clonotype was observed many times. This sequence joins TRBV28 and TRBJ2-7; D gene unclear. V lost 8 bases and J lost 2, with 25 bases in between. This CDR3 is built from 17 residues. CDR1 MDHEN and CDR2 SYDVKM come from the germline V gene. The CDR3: CASRHTSDLPRAYEQYF. In DNA, the CDR3 is TGTGCCAGCCGCCATACATCGGACCTACCCCGGGCCTACGAGCAGTACTTC. Together with reference TRBV28 and TRBJ2-7, the CDR3 gives the full variable domain: DVKVTQSSRYLVKRTGEKVFLECVQDMDHENMFWYRQDPGLGLRLIYFSYDVKMKEKGDIPEGYSVSREKKERFSLILESASTNQTSMYLCASRHTSDLPRAYEQYFGPGTRLTVT.

This clonotype was picked up a small number of times. V usage is TRBV12-3 or TRBV12-4 and J usage is TRBJ2-1; the D is unclear. The CDR3 has 14 amino acids. V lost 6 bases to trimming and J lost 7 bases, with 16 bases between them. CDR3 sequence (DNA): TGTGCCAGCAGAGAGGATTACACCGGGAATGAGCAGTTCTTC. Protein: CASREDYTGNEQFF.

The rearrangement links TRBV29-1 to TRBJ1-3; D ambiguous. The CDR3 runs to 13 residues. Trimming stripped 3 bases from V and 4 bases from J, with 10 bases between. The germline V gene encodes CDR1 SQVTM and CDR2 ANQGSEA. The CDR3 coding sequence is TGCAGCGTTGATTCCGGAGGAGGAAACACCATATATTTT. Protein: CSVDSGGGNTIYF.

This clonotype was counted a few times. J is TRBJ2-1 and V is TRBV28, with a tentative D call TRBD2 (5 bases). This CDR3 has 16 residues. Trimming removed 3 bases at V and 6 bases at J, with 18 bases between. The germline V gene has CDR1 MDHEN and CDR2 SYDVKM. The CDR3 loop is CASSFSSGGGSNEQFF. CDR3 DNA sequence: TGTGCCAGCAGTTTCTCAAGCGGAGGCGGTTCCAATGAGCAGTTCTTC.

Turning to this clonotype: Germline is not matched at one junction end, which may reflect a read error. The rearrangement joins TRBV20-1 to TRBJ1-6, with D maybe TRBD1 (6 bases). The CDR3 covers 16 residues. CDR1 is DFQATT, CDR2 SNEGSKA, per germline (reference sequence). CDR3 amino acids: CSARAKNRAYNSTLHF. The CDR3 nucleotides are TGCAGTGCTAGAGCTAAGAACAGGGCCTATAATTCAACCCTCCACTTT.

A few counts support this clonotype. The chain joins TRBV14 to TRBJ1-1; D not resolved. The CDR3 runs to 15 residues. Germline CDR1 is SGHDN and CDR2 is FVKESK. V was clipped by 1 base and J by 0 bases, with 9 bases between them. CDR3 DNA: TGTGCCAGCAGCCAAGTAGCCGGACTGAACACTGAAGCTTTCTTT. This encodes CASSQVAGLNTEAFF.

V usage is TRBV12-3 or TRBV12-4 and J usage is TRBJ1-5, with 9 positions matching TRBD1. V gave up 4 bases and J gave up 7 bases; unmatched junction bases: 5. This CDR3 is built from 14 residues. The CDR3 DNA follows: TGTGCCAGCAGTTACCGGGACAGGGAACAGCCCCAGCATTTT. Its translation: CASSYRDREQPQHF.

This clonotype was picked up a small number of times. A read error may produce the germline difference seen at one junction end. J is TRBJ1-6 and V is TRBV30, with D possibly being TRBD1 (6 bases). Per germline, CDR1 GTSNPN and CDR2 SVGIG (reference sequence). The CDR3 is made up of 13 amino acids. The CDR3 loop is CALSITGNSPLHF. The CDR3 coding sequence is TGTGCCTTGAGTATTACAGGGAATTCACCCCTCCACTTT.